Reported below is one TCR beta chain. Its antigen is currently unknown. The junction does not match germline at one end; this may be a read error. The source of the sample is a study of T cells after yellow fever vaccination. Study-level points and caveats: The booster response re-showed most primary clones: over 95% CD4, over 80% CD8. Few clonotypes appeared in both CD4 and CD8 compartments.

Germline V gene lookup returns CDR1 SGHAT and CDR2 FQNNGV. The CDR3 length is 13 residues. TCRdb redid the calling of the 5' RACE reads with MiXCR, one entry per CDR3 protein. The sample has hundreds of thousands of distinct CDR3 sequences, about 17% seen once. The genes are TRBV11-2 and TRBJ2-7; TRBD1 agrees at 11 bases. The TCR originated in a man aged 18 to 30 who received the YFV17D yellow fever vaccine. The specimen was PBMCs, collected before the yellow fever booster vaccination. The CDR3 sequence: CASSLGGLGQGEF. CDR3 nucleotide sequence: TGTGCCAGCAGCTTAGGAGGTCTGGGACAGGGGGAGTTC.